At least ten counts were recorded for the clone carrying this TCR beta chain. Antigen unknown. The CDR3 loop spans 16 amino acids. Germline V gene data show CDR1 as SGHRS and CDR2 as YFSETQ. V shed 2 bases, J shed 8 bases, and the junction held 15 bases outside the gene matches. These data originate in a study of T-cell reconstitution after alpha-beta-depleted transplantation in children. Findings and caveats of the study: In some patients, recipient T cells and intrathymic progenitors surviving conditioning explained high day-60 diversity. By about two months after transplant, alpha-beta T cells reportedly arose from several hundred graft clones that had expanded.

During its preparation, the TCRbeta library received unique molecular identifiers. Using its own MiXCR run on the PCR reads, TCRdb lists one record per CDR3 protein. The sample carries 700,000 to 850,000 distinct CDR3 sequences, about 15% recorded once. The source was PBMCs, mostly from graft donor cells, collected 360 days after TCRalphabeta/CD19-depleted stem cell transplant. This receptor was taken from a male patient under 18 who had a stem cell transplant for acute lymphoblastic leukemia, so the T cells may come from the graft donor. The rearrangement uses TRBV5-1 and TRBJ1-2; 7 positions agree with TRBD1. As DNA, the CDR3 is TGCGCCAGCAGCTTTCCCGGGACAGCAAAAACCTTCGGCTACACCTTC. It is translated as CASSFPGTAKTFGYTF.